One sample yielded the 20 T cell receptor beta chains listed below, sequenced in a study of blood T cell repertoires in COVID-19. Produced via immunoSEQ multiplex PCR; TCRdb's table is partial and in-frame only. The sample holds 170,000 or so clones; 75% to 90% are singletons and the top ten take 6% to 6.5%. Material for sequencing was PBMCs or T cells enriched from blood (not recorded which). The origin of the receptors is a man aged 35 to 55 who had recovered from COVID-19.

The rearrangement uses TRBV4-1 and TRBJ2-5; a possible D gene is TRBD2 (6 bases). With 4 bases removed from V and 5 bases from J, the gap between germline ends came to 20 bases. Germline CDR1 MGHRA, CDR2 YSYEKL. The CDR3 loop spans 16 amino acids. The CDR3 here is CASSPTSGTYGETQYF. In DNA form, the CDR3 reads TGCGCCAGCAGCCCCACCAGTGGGACTTACGGGGAGACCCAGTACTTC.

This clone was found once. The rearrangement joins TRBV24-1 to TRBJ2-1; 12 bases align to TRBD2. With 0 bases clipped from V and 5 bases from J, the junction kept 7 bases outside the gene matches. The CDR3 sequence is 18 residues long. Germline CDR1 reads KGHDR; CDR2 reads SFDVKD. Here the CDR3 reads CATSDLTTSGGLHNEQFF. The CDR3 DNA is TGTGCCACCAGTGATTTGACAACTAGCGGGGGGCTCCACAATGAGCAGTTCTTC.

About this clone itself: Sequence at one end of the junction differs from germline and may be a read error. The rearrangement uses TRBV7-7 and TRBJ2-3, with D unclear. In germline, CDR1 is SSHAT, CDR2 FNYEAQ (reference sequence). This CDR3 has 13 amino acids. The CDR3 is CASSFTATDTQYF. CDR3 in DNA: TGTGCTAGCAGCTTTACAGCCACAGATACGCAGTATTTT.

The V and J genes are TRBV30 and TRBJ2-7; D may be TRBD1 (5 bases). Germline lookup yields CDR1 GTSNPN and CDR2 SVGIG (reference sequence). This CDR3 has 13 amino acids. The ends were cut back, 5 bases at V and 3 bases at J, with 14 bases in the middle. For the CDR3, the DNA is TGTGCCTGGGGATCAGGGCCTCTCTACGAGCAGTACTTC. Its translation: CAWGSGPLYEQYF.

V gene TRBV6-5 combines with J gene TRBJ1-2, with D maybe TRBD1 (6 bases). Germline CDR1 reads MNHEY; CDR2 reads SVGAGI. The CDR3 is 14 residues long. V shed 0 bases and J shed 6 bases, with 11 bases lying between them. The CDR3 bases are TGTGCCAGCAGTTACTCGCTGGGGGCTCATGGCTACACCTTC. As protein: CASSYSLGAHGYTF.

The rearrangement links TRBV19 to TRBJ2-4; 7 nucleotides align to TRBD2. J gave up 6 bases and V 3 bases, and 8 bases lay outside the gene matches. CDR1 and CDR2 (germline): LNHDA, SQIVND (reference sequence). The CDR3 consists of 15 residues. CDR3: CASSIGGSLSNIQYF. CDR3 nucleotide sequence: TGTGCCAGTAGTATTGGCGGGAGTCTATCAAACATTCAGTACTTC.

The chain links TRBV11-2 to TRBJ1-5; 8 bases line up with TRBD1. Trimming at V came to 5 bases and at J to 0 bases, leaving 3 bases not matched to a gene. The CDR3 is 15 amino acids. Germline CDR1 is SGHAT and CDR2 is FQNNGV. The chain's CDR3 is CASSATGGSNQPQHF. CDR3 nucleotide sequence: TGTGCCAGCAGCGCCACAGGGGGTAGCAATCAGCCCCAGCATTTT.

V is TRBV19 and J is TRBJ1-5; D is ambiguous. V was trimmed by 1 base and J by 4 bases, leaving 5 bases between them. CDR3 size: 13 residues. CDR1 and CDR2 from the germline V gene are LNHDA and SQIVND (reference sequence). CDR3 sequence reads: CASSIVPNQPQHF. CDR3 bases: TGTGCCAGTAGTATAGTTCCTAATCAGCCCCAGCATTTT.

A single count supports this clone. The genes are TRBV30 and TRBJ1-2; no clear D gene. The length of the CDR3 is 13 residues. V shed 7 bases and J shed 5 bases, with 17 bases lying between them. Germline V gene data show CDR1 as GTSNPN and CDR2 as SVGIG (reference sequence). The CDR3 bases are TGTGCCTCCCAGCCCGAGGCCCTATATGGCTACACCTTC. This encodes CASQPEALYGYTF.

This CDR3 is CASRDEGGAGELFF. CDR3 DNA: TGTGCCAGCAGGGACGAGGGCGGGGCCGGGGAGCTGTTTTTT. The chain links TRBV28 to TRBJ2-2; a weak D match, TRBD2 (6 bases). The CDR3 length is 14 residues. The V gene's germline CDR1 is MDHEN and CDR2 SYDVKM. V lost 6 bases and J 6 bases, leaving 14 bases between the germline ends.

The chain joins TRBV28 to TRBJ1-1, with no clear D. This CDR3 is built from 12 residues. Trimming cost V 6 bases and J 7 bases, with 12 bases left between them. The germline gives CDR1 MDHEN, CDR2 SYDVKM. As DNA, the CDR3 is TGTGCCAGCAGGCGACTTTCGCGTGAAGCTTTCTTT. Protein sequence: CASRRLSREAFF.

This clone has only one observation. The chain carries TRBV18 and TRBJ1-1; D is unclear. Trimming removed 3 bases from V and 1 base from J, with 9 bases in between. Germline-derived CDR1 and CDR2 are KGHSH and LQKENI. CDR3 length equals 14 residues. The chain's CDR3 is CASSPTTGNTEAFF. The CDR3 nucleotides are TGTGCCAGCTCACCCACGACTGGGAACACTGAAGCTTTCTTT.

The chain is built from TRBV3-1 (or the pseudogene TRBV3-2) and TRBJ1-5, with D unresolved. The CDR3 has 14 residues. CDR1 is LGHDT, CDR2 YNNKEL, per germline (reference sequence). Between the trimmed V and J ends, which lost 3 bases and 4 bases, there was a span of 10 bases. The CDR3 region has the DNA TGTGCCAGCAGCCAGAACACGGGGAATCAGCCCCAGCATTTT. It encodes CASSQNTGNQPQHF.

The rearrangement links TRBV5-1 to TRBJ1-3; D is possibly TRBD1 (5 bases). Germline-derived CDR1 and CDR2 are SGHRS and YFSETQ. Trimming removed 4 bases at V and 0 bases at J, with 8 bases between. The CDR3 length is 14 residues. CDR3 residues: CASSKDNSGNTIYF. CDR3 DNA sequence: TGCGCCAGCAGCAAGGACAACTCTGGAAACACCATATATTTT.

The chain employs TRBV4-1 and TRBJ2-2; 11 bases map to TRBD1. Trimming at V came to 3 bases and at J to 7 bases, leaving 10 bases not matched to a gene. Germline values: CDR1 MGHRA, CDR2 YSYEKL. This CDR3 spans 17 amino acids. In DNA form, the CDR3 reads TGCGCCAGCAGCCAGGGATCGGGACAGGGGGTGAACGGGGAGCTGTTTTTT. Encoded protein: CASSQGSGQGVNGELFF.

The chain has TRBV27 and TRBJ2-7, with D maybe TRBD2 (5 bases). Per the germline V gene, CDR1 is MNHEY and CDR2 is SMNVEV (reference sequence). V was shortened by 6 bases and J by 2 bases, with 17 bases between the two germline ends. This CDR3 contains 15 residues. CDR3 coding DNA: TGTGCCAGCAGCCCCAGCCTCTACGGGGCCTACGAGCAGTACTTC. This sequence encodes CASSPSLYGAYEQYF.

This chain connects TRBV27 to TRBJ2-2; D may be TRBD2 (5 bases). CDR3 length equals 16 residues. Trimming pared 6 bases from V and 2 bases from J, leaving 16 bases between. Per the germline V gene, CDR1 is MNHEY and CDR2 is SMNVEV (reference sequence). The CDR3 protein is CASRGSGLPNTGELFF. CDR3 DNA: TGTGCCAGCAGAGGTTCAGGACTCCCCAACACCGGGGAGCTGTTTTTT.

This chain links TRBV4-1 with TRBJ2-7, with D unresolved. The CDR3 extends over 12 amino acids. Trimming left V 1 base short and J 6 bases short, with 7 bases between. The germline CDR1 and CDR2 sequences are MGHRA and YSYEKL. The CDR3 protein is CASSQGSGEQYF. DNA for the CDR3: TGCGCCAGCAGCCAAGGATCGGGCGAGCAGTACTTC.

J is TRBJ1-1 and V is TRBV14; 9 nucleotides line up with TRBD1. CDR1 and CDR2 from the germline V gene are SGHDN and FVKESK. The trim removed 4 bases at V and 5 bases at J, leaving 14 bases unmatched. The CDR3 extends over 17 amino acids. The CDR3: CASSPTWDREGRTEAFF. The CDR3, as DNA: TGTGCCAGCAGCCCAACGTGGGACAGGGAGGGGAGAACTGAAGCTTTCTTT.

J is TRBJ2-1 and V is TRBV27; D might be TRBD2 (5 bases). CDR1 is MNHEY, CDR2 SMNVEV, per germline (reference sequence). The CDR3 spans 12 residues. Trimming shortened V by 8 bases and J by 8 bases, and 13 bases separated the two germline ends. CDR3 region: CASFGVLHEQFF. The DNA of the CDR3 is TGTGCCAGCTTCGGGGTTCTGCATGAGCAGTTCTTC.